The following is a TCR beta chain sequence with its context. Its antigen is not known. Read data end 3 residues before the CDR3 end; the end is taken from the germline J gene. The V and J ends lost 4 bases and 5 bases respectively, with 20 bases between them. Germline loops: CDR1 GTSNPN, CDR2 SVGIG (reference sequence). The CDR3 is made up of 15 amino acids. The data were taken from a study of T cell clonality in common variable immunodeficiency. Study findings and constraints: Fewer deletions and N-nucleotide insertions were reportedly seen in common variable immunodeficiency TCR beta sequences.

The repertoire was sequenced with immunoSEQ multiplex PCR; TCRdb's copy has only in-frame clones and lacks some. The repertoire table contains over 15,000 clones. Sequencing was done on a sample of peripheral blood mononuclear cells. The chain recombines TRBV30 with TRBJ1-1; a weak D match, TRBD1 (5 bases). The TCR originated in a human donor with common variable immunodeficiency. The CDR3 here is CAWTLNSQGRTEAFF. CDR3 bases read: TGTGCCTGGACCCTTAACAGCCAGGGAAGGACTGAA.